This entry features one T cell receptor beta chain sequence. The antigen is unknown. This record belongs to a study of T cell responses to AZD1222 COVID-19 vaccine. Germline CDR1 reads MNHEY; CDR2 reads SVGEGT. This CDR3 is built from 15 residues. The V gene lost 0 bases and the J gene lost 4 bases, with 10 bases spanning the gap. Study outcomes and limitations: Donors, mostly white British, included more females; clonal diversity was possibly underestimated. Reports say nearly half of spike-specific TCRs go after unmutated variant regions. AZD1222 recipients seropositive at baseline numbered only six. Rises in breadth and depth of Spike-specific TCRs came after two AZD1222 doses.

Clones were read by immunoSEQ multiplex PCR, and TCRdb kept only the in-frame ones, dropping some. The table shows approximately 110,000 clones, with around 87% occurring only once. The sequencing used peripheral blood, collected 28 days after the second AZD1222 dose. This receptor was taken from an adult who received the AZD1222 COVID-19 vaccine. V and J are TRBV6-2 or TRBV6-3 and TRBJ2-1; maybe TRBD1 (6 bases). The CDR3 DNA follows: TGTGCCAGCAGTTACTCCGATACAGGGTACAATGAGCAGTTCTTC. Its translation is CASSYSDTGYNEQFF.